A single sample is the source of the 11 T cell receptor beta chains below, sequenced in a study of shared clonotypes between healthy human individuals. The repertoire was sequenced with immunoSEQ multiplex PCR; TCRdb's copy has only in-frame clones and lacks some. In the table there are some 470,000 clones, less than 80% of which are singletons. The sample consisted of PBMCs. The receptors here all came from a woman aged 40 to 50 in good health. Some clones in this sample may be carry-over from other donors' samples.

V is TRBV30 and J is TRBJ2-6; 11 nucleotides line up with TRBD1. The germline V gene encodes CDR1 GTSNPN and CDR2 SVGIG (reference sequence). This CDR3 is built from 16 residues. V gave up 8 bases and J gave up 2 bases; unmatched junction bases: 8. The CDR3 DNA reads as TGTGCCCGCGGGACAGGGGGAATTGCTGGGGCCAACGTCCTGACTTTC. Translating gives CARGTGGIAGANVLTF.

This chain uses TRBV30 with TRBJ2-2, with D hard to call. Germline values: CDR1 GTSNPN, CDR2 SVGIG (reference sequence). V was cut by 1 base and J by 0 bases, with 6 bases left in between. CDR3 length: 14 amino acids. DNA for the CDR3: TGTGCCTGGAGTGGGCAGCCGAACACCGGGGAGCTGTTTTTT. It encodes CAWSGQPNTGELFF.

The chain employs TRBV12-5 and TRBJ2-1, with 9 bases matching TRBD1. V shed 6 bases, J shed 8 bases, and the junction held 11 bases outside the gene matches. The CDR3 runs to 15 residues. Germline loops: CDR1 LGHNT, CDR2 FRNRAP. For the CDR3, the DNA is TGTGCTAGTGGATCCGGGACAGGGCCTTACCATGAGCAGTTCTTC. It encodes CASGSGTGPYHEQFF.

Concerning this clone itself: Relative to the germline gene, one junction end is altered; a read error may explain this. The rearrangement uses TRBV18 and TRBJ2-3; maybe TRBD2 (5 bases). Germline assignment: CDR1 KGHSH and CDR2 LQKENI. The CDR3 covers 17 residues. The CDR3 DNA follows: TGTGCCAGCTCGCCACAGAGGACTCCTTCTAGCACAGATACGCAGTATTTT. This translates into CASSPQRTPSSTDTQYF.

CDR3 in DNA: TGTGCCAGCAGCTTATTTTTCCGTTGGGCGCAAAGGGGCTACAATGAGCAGTTCTTC. Translating it yields CASSLFFRWAQRGYNEQFF. The chain combines TRBV11-2 with TRBJ2-1; weak D call: TRBD1 (5 bases). The CDR3 is 19 residues long. Trimming shortened V by 2 bases and J by 3 bases, and 23 bases separated the two germline ends. The germline CDR1 and CDR2 sequences are SGHAT and FQNNGV.

This clone was seen only once. The chain has TRBV30 and TRBJ1-4; no definite D call. From germline, CDR1 is GTSNPN and CDR2 SVGIG (reference sequence). CDR3 length: 14 residues. V lost 1 base to trimming and J lost 7 bases, with 13 bases between them. The CDR3 here is CAWSAGRLSEKLFF. CDR3 DNA sequence: TGTGCCTGGAGTGCTGGTCGTCTAAGTGAAAAACTGTTTTTT.

The V call is TRBV30, the J call TRBJ2-3, with D uncertain. CDR1 is GTSNPN, CDR2 SVGIG, per germline (reference sequence). Trimming pared 3 bases from V and 6 bases from J, leaving 10 bases between. CDR3 size: 12 residues. The CDR3: CAWRISLDTQYF. DNA of the CDR3: TGTGCCTGGAGAATTAGCCTCGATACGCAGTATTTT.

This clone showed up just once. The chain carries TRBV9 and TRBJ2-7, with 8 bases aligning to TRBD2. Germline values: CDR1 SGDLS, CDR2 YYNGEE. Trimming removed 0 bases from V and 5 bases from J; junction bases left unmatched: 1. The CDR3 contains 13 residues. The CDR3 DNA is TGTGCCAGCAGCGTAGGGACTAGCCACGAGCAGTACTTC. It translates to CASSVGTSHEQYF.

This chain connects TRBV9 to TRBJ1-3; D not resolved. Germline V lookup: CDR1 SGDLS, CDR2 YYNGEE. V was pared by 0 bases and J by 8 bases, with 15 bases between. The CDR3 runs 15 residues. The CDR3 sequence: CASSVAGTLGHTIYF. CDR3 coding DNA: TGTGCCAGCAGCGTAGCAGGCACTTTAGGACACACCATATATTTT.

The J gene is TRBJ2-7, the V gene TRBV7-8, with 13 positions matching TRBD2. The CDR3 length is 16 residues. Unmatched junction bases numbered 6, after V lost 1 base and J lost 6 bases. The germline V gene has CDR1 SGHVS and CDR2 FQNEAQ. The CDR3, as DNA: TGTGCCAGCAGCTTAGACGAGACTAGCGGGAGGCGCGAGCAGTACTTC. It yields the protein CASSLDETSGRREQYF.

The chain employs TRBV10-2 and TRBJ1-2, with D hard to call. CDR3 length: 14 residues. Trimming shortened V by 3 bases and J by 6 bases, and 14 bases separated the two germline ends. Germline CDR1 is WSHSY and CDR2 is SAAADI. The CDR3 loop reads CASSDVWAGDGYTF. CDR3 nucleotides: TGCGCCAGCAGTGATGTGTGGGCAGGCGATGGCTACACCTTC.